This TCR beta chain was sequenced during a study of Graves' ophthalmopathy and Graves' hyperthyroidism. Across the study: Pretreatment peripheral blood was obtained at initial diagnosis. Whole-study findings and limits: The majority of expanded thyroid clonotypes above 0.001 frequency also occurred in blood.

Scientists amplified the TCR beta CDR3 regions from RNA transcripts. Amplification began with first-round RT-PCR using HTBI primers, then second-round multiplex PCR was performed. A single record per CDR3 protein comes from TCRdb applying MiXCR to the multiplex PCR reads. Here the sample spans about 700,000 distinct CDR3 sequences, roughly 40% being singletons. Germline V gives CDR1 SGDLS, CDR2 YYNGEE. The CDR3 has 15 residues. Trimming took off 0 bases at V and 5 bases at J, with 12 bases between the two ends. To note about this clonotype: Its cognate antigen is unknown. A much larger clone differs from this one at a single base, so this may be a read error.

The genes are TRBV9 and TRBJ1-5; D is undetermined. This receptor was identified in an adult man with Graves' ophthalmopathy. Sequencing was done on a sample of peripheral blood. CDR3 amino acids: CASSVVFLSHQPQHF. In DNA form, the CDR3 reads TGTGCCAGCAGCGTAGTGTTCCTTTCCCATCAGCCCCAGCATTTT.